The rows below give T cell receptor beta chains drawn from one sample of a study of blood T cell repertoires in COVID-19. Some clones are missing from TCRdb's copy, which holds only in-frame ones; the method was immunoSEQ multiplex PCR. This sample has 59,000 or so clones, with 70% to 85% found just once. The sequencing sample was made of peripheral blood. The receptors shown here come from a man in his sixties with acute or convalescent COVID-19. CDR3s include the opening cysteine and the closing phenylalanine or tryptophan. The order of the fields is J gene, V gene, D gene, clone size, CDR3 DNA, CDR3 protein. The D gene is left open where the match is weak. The size entry is marked missing in some rows and otherwise reads once, few, many or a size class.

J: TRBJ2-7
V: TRBV7-8
D: TRBD1
size: NA
DNA: TGTGCCAGCAGCCACCGGGACAGGGGCTACGAGCAGTACTTC
CDR3: CASSHRDRGYEQYF

J: TRBJ1-1
V: TRBV9
D: NA
size: NA
DNA: TGTGCCAGCACGAGGGACGGGGGGATGAACACTGAAGCTTTCTTT
CDR3: CASTRDGGMNTEAFF

J: TRBJ1-1
V: TRBV27
D: NA
size: few
DNA: TGTGCCAGCAGTCCCCGCTCGGGGGAATGGACTGAAGCTTTCTTT
CDR3: CASSPRSGEWTEAFF

J: TRBJ1-1
V: TRBV5-1
D: NA
size: NA
DNA: TGCGCCAGCAGCTTGTTATCGTCGGGGAACACTGAAGCTTTCTTT
CDR3: CASSLLSSGNTEAFF

J: TRBJ1-6
V: TRBV5-5
D: NA
size: NA
DNA: TGTGCCAGCAGCTTGGAAGCGTTCTCACATAATTCACCCCTCCACTTT
CDR3: CASSLEAFSHNSPLHF

J: TRBJ2-1
V: TRBV10-3
D: NA
size: NA
DNA: TGTGCCATCAGTGAGTCCGGTGTTAATGAGCAGTTCTTC
CDR3: CAISESGVNEQFF

J: TRBJ1-1
V: TRBV5-8
D: NA
size: NA
DNA: TGTGCCAGCAGCTTGCAGGTCGGCACTGAAGCTTTCTTT
CDR3: CASSLQVGTEAFF

J: TRBJ1-3
V: TRBV5-1
D: NA
size: NA
DNA: TGCGCCAGCAGCTTGGACAGCTCTGGAAACACCATATATTTT
CDR3: CASSLDSSGNTIYF

J: TRBJ2-5
V: TRBV27
D: TRBD2
size: NA
DNA: TGTGCCAGCAGTTACCTTGCGGGAGGCTTTCAAGAGACCCAGTACTTC
CDR3: CASSYLAGGFQETQYF

J: TRBJ2-1
V: TRBV7-6
D: TRBD2
size: NA
DNA: TGTGCCAGCAGCTTAATGGCGGGCGGGGGCTACAATGAGCAGTTCTTC
CDR3: CASSLMAGGGYNEQFF

J: TRBJ2-1
V: TRBV30
D: TRBD1
size: once
DNA: TGTGCCTGGGGGACAGGGGAAGGCAATGAGCAGTTCTTC
CDR3: CAWGTGEGNEQFF

J: TRBJ1-5
V: TRBV21-1
D: NA
size: few
DNA: TGTGCCAGCAGCAAAGCGAGGAGGAGTTACGATAGCAATCAGCCCCAGCATTTT
CDR3: CASSKARRSYDSNQPQHF

J: TRBJ1-3
V: TRBV27
D: TRBD1
size: NA
DNA: TGTGCCAGCAGACGACAGGGGCAGGGAAACACCATATATTTT
CDR3: CASRRQGQGNTIYF

J: TRBJ2-1
V: TRBV29-1
D: NA
size: few
DNA: TGCAGCGTGGCCAGGGGAGTAGATGAGCAGTTCTTC
CDR3: CSVARGVDEQFF

J: TRBJ1-5
V: TRBV19
D: NA
size: few
DNA: TGTGCCAGTAGTATAAGATCGTGGGGCACAGGCAACAATCAGCCCCAGCATTTT
CDR3: CASSIRSWGTGNNQPQHF

J: TRBJ1-2
V: TRBV5-1
D: NA
size: few
DNA: TGCGCCAGCAGTGACCCGGACAGCCCTACTAACTATGGCTACACCTTC
CDR3: CASSDPDSPTNYGYTF

J: TRBJ1-5
V: TRBV3-1/TRBV3-2
D: TRBD1
size: few
DNA: TGTGCCAGCAGCCAACAGACAGGGGATGACCAGCCCCAGCATTTT
CDR3: CASSQQTGDDQPQHF

J: TRBJ1-2
V: TRBV28
D: TRBD1
size: NA
DNA: TGTGCCAGCAGCTTAGCCGGGAGACAGGGGATCAATGGCTACACCTTC
CDR3: CASSLAGRQGINGYTF

J: TRBJ2-3
V: TRBV4-3
D: NA
size: NA
DNA: TGCGCCAGCAGCCAAAGAGGATACACAGATACGCAGTATTTT
CDR3: CASSQRGYTDTQYF

J: TRBJ1-1
V: TRBV1
D: NA
size: NA
DNA: TGCACCAGCAAACCATCAGGGACAGGGGGAATGAACACTGAAGCTTTCTTT
CDR3: CTSKPSGTGGMNTEAFF

J: TRBJ1-1
V: TRBV28
D: TRBD1
size: NA
DNA: TGTGCCAGCAGTTTAGGAGGGGGCAGGGACACTGAAGCTTTCTTT
CDR3: CASSLGGGRDTEAFF

J: TRBJ2-1
V: TRBV5-1
D: TRBD2
size: NA
DNA: TGCGCCACCCGAGAGGGCGGGAGCCCCTACAATGAGCAGTTCTTC
CDR3: CATREGGSPYNEQFF

J: TRBJ2-7
V: TRBV7-8
D: TRBD2
size: NA
DNA: TGTGCCAGCAGCTTAGCCCTAAGGGTAGCGGGAGTCGCCCACGAGCAGTACTTC
CDR3: CASSLALRVAGVAHEQYF

J: TRBJ1-2
V: TRBV2
D: TRBD1
size: NA
DNA: TGTGCCAGCAGGGGACAGGGGGCGAGAGGCTACACCTTC
CDR3: CASRGQGARGYTF

J: TRBJ1-4
V: TRBV2
D: NA
size: few
DNA: TGTGCCAGCAGTCGTCCTTCTTACGTGAGTTTT
CDR3: CASSRPSYVSF

J: TRBJ2-7
V: TRBV6-2/TRBV6-3
D: TRBD1
size: few
DNA: TGTGCCAGCAGTCCGGGGACAGGGGCAAACTACGAGCAGTACTTC
CDR3: CASSPGTGANYEQYF

J: TRBJ1-3
V: TRBV9
D: NA
size: NA
DNA: TGTGCCAGCAGCGTATACGTCGGCTCTGGAAACACCATATATTTT
CDR3: CASSVYVGSGNTIYF

J: TRBJ2-1
V: TRBV19
D: TRBD2
size: once
DNA: TGTGCCAGTTCTCTACTAGCGGGAGCGGGGAATGAGCAGTTCTTC
CDR3: CASSLLAGAGNEQFF